This TCR beta chain derives from a study of technical replicates of blood from a handful of donors. Profiling relied on immunoSEQ multiplex PCR, and the TCRdb table lists in-frame clones only, not all of them. Among 80,000 or so clones listed, approximately 94% were seen once. The CDR3 covers 16 residues. From germline, CDR1 is SGDLS and CDR2 YYNGEE. Germline trimming cut 0 bases from V and 7 bases from J; bases unmatched to any gene: 10. The origin of this receptor is a human donor in good health. J is TRBJ2-1 and V is TRBV9; 7 bases fit TRBD2. Sequenced: T cells isolated from PBMCs. The CDR3, as DNA: TGTGCCAGCAGCGTAGCTGCGGGAGTGGGAGTAAATGAGCAGTTCTTC. Residues: CASSVAAGVGVNEQFF.